The 20 T cell receptor beta chains listed next were all sequenced from one sample in a study of T cell responses to AZD1222 COVID-19 vaccine (dated by TCRdb to the early 2020s). Library prep was done by the immunoSEQ multiplex PCR assay. The table was pulled from immuneACCESS by TCRdb, which kept in-frame rearrangements only. Such tables lose some clones; where checked, under half of the loss comes from unresolved V genes, and the rest has no known cause. A total of some 70,000 clones appear in this sample, 80% to 90% of them only once. More than 5% of the sample is in the top ten clones. The sample's time point label is to be understood as: baseline before first vaccination. The starting material was peripheral blood, obtained on day 0 of AZD1222 vaccination. The receptors here all came from an adult in good health.

The J gene is TRBJ2-1, the V gene TRBV5-6, with D perhaps TRBD1 (6 bases). The CDR3 has 16 residues. Deletions cut 5 bases from V and 10 bases from J, with 25 bases between. CDR1 SGHDT and CDR2 YYEEEE come from the germline V gene. The CDR3 sequence: CASRRRTVRDFREQFF. The CDR3 region has the DNA TGTGCCAGCAGACGCAGGACAGTACGGGATTTCAGGGAGCAGTTCTTC.

CDR3 bases: TGTGCCAGCAGCAAGCCCAGGGTCGTATCGGGGAGGGATGAAAAACTGTTTTTT. Translation gives CASSKPRVVSGRDEKLFF. V and J are TRBV7-9 and TRBJ1-4, with D maybe TRBD1 (5 bases). The V end lost 5 bases, the J end lost 6 bases, and 25 bases lay between the germline ends. CDR1 and CDR2 from the germline V gene are SEHNR and FQNEAQ (reference sequence). The CDR3 loop spans 18 amino acids. The full variable domain, with the rest looked up from reference TRBV7-9 and TRBJ1-4, is DTGVSQNPRHKITKRGQNVTFRCDPISEHNRLYWYRQTLGQGPEFLTYFQNEAQLEKSRLLSDRFSAERPKGSFSTLEIQRTEQGDSAMYLCASSKPRVVSGRDEKLFFGSGTQLSVL.

The chain recombines TRBV13 with TRBJ1-4, with D possibly being TRBD1 (6 bases). CDR3 length: 13 amino acids. Germline V gives CDR1 PRHDT, CDR2 FYEKMQ (reference sequence). Trimming took off 8 bases at V and 4 bases at J, with 11 bases between the two ends. In nucleotides, the CDR3 is TGTGCCAGCCGGGGGGCCATTAATGAAAAACTGTTTTTT. This codes for CASRGAINEKLFF.

This clone has only a few counts. At one end the junction does not follow the germline gene, possibly because of a read error. The chain links TRBV4-2 to TRBJ1-6; D not certain. The germline V gene has CDR1 LGHNA and CDR2 YNFKEQ. CDR3 length equals 14 residues. The chain's CDR3 is CASSQDQSNSPLHF. The CDR3 nucleotides are TGTGCCAGCAGTCAAGACCAGAGTAATTCACCCCTCCACTTT.

This clone has a handful of counts. V usage is TRBV5-1 and J usage is TRBJ1-3, with D tentatively TRBD1 (5 bases). The V gene lost 6 bases and the J gene lost 0 bases, with 16 bases spanning the gap. CDR1 is SGHRS, CDR2 YFSETQ, per germline. CDR3 size: 16 residues. The CDR3 DNA reads TGCGCCAGCACTCCGAAAGGGGCAGACTCTGGAAACACCATATATTTT. It is translated as CASTPKGADSGNTIYF.

The CDR3 region has the DNA TGTGCCAGCATCGGGCCAGCAGTGAACACTGAAGCTTTCTTT. It is translated as CASIGPAVNTEAFF. V is TRBV2 and J is TRBJ1-1; D is unclear. Trimming removed 7 bases at V and 0 bases at J, with 12 bases between. CDR3 length: 14 residues. Germline lookup yields CDR1 SNHLY and CDR2 FYNNEI.

The J gene is TRBJ1-1, the V gene TRBV12-3 or TRBV12-4, with no clear D. The CDR3 is 12 residues long. The V end lost 1 base, the J end lost 10 bases, and 10 bases lay between the germline ends. As DNA, the CDR3 is TGTGCCAGCAGTTTAGGGCCTGGTAGAGCTTTCTTT. This encodes CASSLGPGRAFF.

This clone was seen just once. V gene TRBV2 combines with J gene TRBJ2-1, with D unresolved. Trimming shortened V by 10 bases and J by 4 bases, and 8 bases separated the two germline ends. The CDR3 spans 11 residues. Germline-derived CDR1 and CDR2 are SNHLY and FYNNEI. CDR3 coding DNA: TGTGCCAAGACGAAGTACAATGAGCAGTTCTTC. Its translation is CAKTKYNEQFF.

The V gene is TRBV23-1, the J gene TRBJ2-7, with 10 bases that match TRBD1. TRBV23-1 is designated an ORF whose function remains uncertain. Trimming at V came to 0 bases and at J to 11 bases, leaving 7 bases not matched to a gene. This CDR3 is 14 amino acids long. The CDR3 DNA is TGCGCCAGCAGTCAATCTGGGACAGGGGCTCAGGAGTACTTC. It yields the protein CASSQSGTGAQEYF.

This chain links TRBV27 with TRBJ2-3; TRBD1 matches at 9 bases. Germline CDR1 MNHEY, CDR2 SMNVEV (reference sequence). The CDR3 has 15 amino acids. V was pared by 2 bases and J by 1 base, with 1 base of the junction left unmatched. The CDR3 coding sequence is TGTGCCAGCAGTTTAAGGACAGGGGGCACAGATACGCAGTATTTT. The encoded protein is CASSLRTGGTDTQYF.

The V call is TRBV6-5, the J call TRBJ2-7, with 7 bases matching TRBD1. V trimming: 6 bases; J trimming: 4 bases; junction bases outside the gene matches: 6. The CDR3 spans 13 residues. Looked up from germline, CDR1 is MNHEY and CDR2 is SVGAGI. The CDR3 loop is CASSPGTAYEQYF. The DNA for the CDR3 is TGTGCCAGCAGCCCAGGGACAGCTTACGAGCAGTACTTC.

The rearrangement joins TRBV5-1 to TRBJ2-3, with TRBD2 matching over 14 bases. CDR1 SGHRS and CDR2 YFSETQ come from the germline V gene. Trimming removed 4 bases from V and 0 bases from J; junction bases left unmatched: 4. This CDR3 contains 17 residues. The CDR3 DNA reads as TGCGCCAGCAGCAAGGGACTAGCGGGGGCTAGCACAGATACGCAGTATTTT. Translation gives CASSKGLAGASTDTQYF.

CDR3 in amino acids: CASGQGAGETQYF. In nucleotides, the CDR3 is TGCGCCAGCGGGCAGGGGGCGGGAGAGACCCAGTACTTC. The chain links TRBV23-1 to TRBJ2-5; TRBD1 aligns across 8 bases. TRBV23-1 is designated an ORF whose function remains uncertain. This CDR3 has 13 amino acids. V lost 8 bases and J lost 4; bases outside the gene matches: 6.

This rearrangement joins TRBV7-3 to TRBJ2-1; 12 nucleotides agree with TRBD2. Germline lookup yields CDR1 SGHTA and CDR2 FQGTGA. Germline trimming cut 4 bases from V and 3 bases from J; bases unmatched to any gene: 4. The CDR3 has 16 residues. The CDR3 DNA reads TGTGCCAGCAGCTCTCGGACTAGCGGGAACTACAATGAGCAGTTCTTC. Its translation: CASSSRTSGNYNEQFF.

V and J are TRBV19 and TRBJ1-5, with D maybe TRBD1 (5 bases). Trimming shortened V by 3 bases and J by 0 bases, and 15 bases separated the two germline ends. This CDR3 spans 17 amino acids. The V gene's germline CDR1 is LNHDA and CDR2 SQIVND (reference sequence). CDR3 coding DNA: TGTGCCAGTAGTATCTGGGGCAGTGGCATTAGCAATCAGCCCCAGCATTTT. Amino acids: CASSIWGSGISNQPQHF.

CDR3 nucleotides: TGTGCCAGCAGCTTAAGGTTGGGGGGCTACACCTTC. This codes for CASSLRLGGYTF. The chain combines TRBV11-2 with TRBJ1-2; no firm D call. Trimming took off 2 bases at V and 8 bases at J, with 9 bases between the two ends. The CDR3 sequence is 12 residues long. Germline CDR1 and CDR2: SGHAT and FQNNGV.

The gene calls are TRBV5-1 and TRBJ2-7; TRBD1 matches at 8 bases. The CDR3 sequence is 15 residues long. The V gene end was trimmed by 4 bases and the J gene end by 4 bases; junction bases not matched to a gene: 10. CDR1 and CDR2 (germline): SGHRS, YFSETQ. The CDR3 sequence is CASSPRTGIWYEQYF. In DNA, the CDR3 is TGCGCCAGCAGCCCTAGGACAGGGATTTGGTACGAGCAGTACTTC.

The chain employs TRBV19 and TRBJ1-4; D is unresolved. Trimming shortened V by 3 bases and J by 4 bases, and 9 bases separated the two germline ends. The CDR3 is 14 residues long. Germline lookup yields CDR1 LNHDA and CDR2 SQIVND (reference sequence). DNA of the CDR3: TGTGCCAGTAGTATGGGTCTTTATAATGAAAAACTGTTTTTT. Translating gives CASSMGLYNEKLFF.

The chain uses TRBV28 and TRBJ1-2; TRBD1 is a possible D gene (5 bases). The CDR3 spans 14 residues. Germline V gives CDR1 MDHEN, CDR2 SYDVKM. The V gene lost 7 bases and the J gene lost 4 bases, with 16 bases spanning the gap. This chain's CDR3 is CASTDRGYSYGYTF. CDR3 coding DNA: TGTGCCAGCACCGACCGGGGGTACAGCTATGGCTACACCTTC.

This clone was observed once. The J gene is TRBJ1-2, the V gene TRBV5-4; TRBD1 might be the D (5 bases). Germline assignment: CDR1 SGHNT and CDR2 YYREEE (reference sequence). The CDR3 length is 13 residues. V was shortened by 4 bases and J by 2 bases, with 9 bases between the two germline ends. CDR3 sequence: CASSPDINYGYTF. The CDR3 DNA reads TGTGCCAGCAGCCCGGACATCAACTATGGCTACACCTTC.